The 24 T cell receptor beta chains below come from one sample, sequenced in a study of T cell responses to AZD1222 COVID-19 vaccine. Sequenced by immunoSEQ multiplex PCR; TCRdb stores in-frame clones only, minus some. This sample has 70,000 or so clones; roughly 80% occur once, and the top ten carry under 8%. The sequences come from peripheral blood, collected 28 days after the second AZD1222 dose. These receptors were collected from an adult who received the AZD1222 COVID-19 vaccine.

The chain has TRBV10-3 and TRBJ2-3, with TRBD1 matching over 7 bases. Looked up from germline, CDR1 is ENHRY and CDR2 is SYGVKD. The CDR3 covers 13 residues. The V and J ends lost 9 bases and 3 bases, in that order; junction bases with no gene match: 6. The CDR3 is CAILKGATDTQYF. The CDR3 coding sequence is TGTGCCATTTTAAAGGGGGCAACAGATACGCAGTATTTT.

In nucleotides, the CDR3 is TGTGCCAGCAGCTTCCGGGGTGAAAAACTGTTTTTT. Amino acids: CASSFRGEKLFF. V and J are TRBV7-9 and TRBJ1-4; D is uncertain. With 3 bases removed from V and 7 bases from J, the gap between germline ends came to 6 bases. Germline V gene data show CDR1 as SEHNR and CDR2 as FQNEAQ (reference sequence). This CDR3 has 12 residues.

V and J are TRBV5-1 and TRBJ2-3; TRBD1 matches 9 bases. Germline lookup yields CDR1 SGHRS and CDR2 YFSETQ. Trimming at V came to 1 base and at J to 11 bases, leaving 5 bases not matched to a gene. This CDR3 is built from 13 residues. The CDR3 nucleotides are TGCGCCAGCAGCTTGAACAGGGGGCGCGTGCAGTATTTT. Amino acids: CASSLNRGRVQYF. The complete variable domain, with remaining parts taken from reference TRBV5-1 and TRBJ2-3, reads KAGVTQTPRYLIKTRGQQVTLSCSPISGHRSVSWYQQTPGQGLQFLFEYFSETQRNKGNFPGRFSGRQFSNSRSEMNVSTLELGDSALYLCASSLNRGRVQYFGPGTRLTVL.

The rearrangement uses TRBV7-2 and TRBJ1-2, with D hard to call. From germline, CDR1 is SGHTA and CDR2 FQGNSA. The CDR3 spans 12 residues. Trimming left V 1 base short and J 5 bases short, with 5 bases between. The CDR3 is CASSLGDYGYTF. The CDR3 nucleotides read TGTGCCAGCAGCTTAGGCGATTATGGCTACACCTTC.

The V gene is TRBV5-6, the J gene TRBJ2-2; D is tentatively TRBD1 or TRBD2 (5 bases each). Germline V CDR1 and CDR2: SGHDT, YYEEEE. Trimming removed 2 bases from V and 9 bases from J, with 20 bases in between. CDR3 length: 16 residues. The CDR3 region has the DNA TGTGCCAGCAGCTTAGGGACGGGAACACTTGAAAGGGAGCTGTTTTTT. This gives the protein CASSLGTGTLERELFF. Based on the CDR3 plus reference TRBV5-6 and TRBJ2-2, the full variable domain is DAGVTQSPTHLIKTRGQQVTLRCSPKSGHDTVSWYQQALGQGPQFIFQYYEEEERQRGNFPDRFSGHQFPNYSSELNVNALLLGDSALYLCASSLGTGTLERELFFGEGSRLTVL.

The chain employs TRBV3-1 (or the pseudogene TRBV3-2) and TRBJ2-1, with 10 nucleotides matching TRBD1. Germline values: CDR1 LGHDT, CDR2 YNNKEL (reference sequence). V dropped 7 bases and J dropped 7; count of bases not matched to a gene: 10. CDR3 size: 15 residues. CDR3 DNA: TGTGCCAGCACCGACAGGGACAGGGGAGGAAATGAGCAGTTCTTC. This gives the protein CASTDRDRGGNEQFF.

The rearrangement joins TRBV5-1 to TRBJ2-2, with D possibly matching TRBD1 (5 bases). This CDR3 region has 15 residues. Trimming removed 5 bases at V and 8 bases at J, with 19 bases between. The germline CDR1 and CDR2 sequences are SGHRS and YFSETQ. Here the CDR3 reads CASSDSSPHRGELFF. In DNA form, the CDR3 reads TGCGCCAGCAGTGACAGTAGCCCACACAGAGGGGAGCTGTTTTTT. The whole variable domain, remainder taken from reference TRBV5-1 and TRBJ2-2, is KAGVTQTPRYLIKTRGQQVTLSCSPISGHRSVSWYQQTPGQGLQFLFEYFSETQRNKGNFPGRFSGRQFSNSRSEMNVSTLELGDSALYLCASSDSSPHRGELFFGEGSRLTVL.

The CDR3 region has the DNA TGTGCCTGGAGGGAGACAGGTTTTTCTAGCTCTGGAAACACCATATATTTT. This gives the protein CAWRETGFSSSGNTIYF. This chain uses TRBV30 with TRBJ1-3; weak D call: TRBD1 (6 bases). The CDR3 loop spans 17 amino acids. V gave up 3 bases and J gave up 0 bases, with 18 bases separating them. Germline CDR1 GTSNPN, CDR2 SVGIG (reference sequence).

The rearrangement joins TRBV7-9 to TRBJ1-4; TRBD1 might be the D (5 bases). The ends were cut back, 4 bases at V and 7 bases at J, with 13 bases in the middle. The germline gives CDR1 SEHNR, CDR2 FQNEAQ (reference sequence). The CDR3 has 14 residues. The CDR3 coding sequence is TGTGCCAGCAGCTCTCAGGGCGGCGGTGAAAAACTGTTTTTT. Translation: CASSSQGGGEKLFF.

The CDR3, as DNA: TGTGCCAGCAGTGAAGCGGTCTCGGAGCTTCCAAATTCACCCCTCCACTTT. This codes for CASSEAVSELPNSPLHF. The V and J genes are TRBV6-1 and TRBJ1-6; D is unresolved. This CDR3 contains 17 residues. Looked up from germline, CDR1 is MNHNS and CDR2 is SASEGT. V lost 0 bases and J lost 7, with 16 bases in between.

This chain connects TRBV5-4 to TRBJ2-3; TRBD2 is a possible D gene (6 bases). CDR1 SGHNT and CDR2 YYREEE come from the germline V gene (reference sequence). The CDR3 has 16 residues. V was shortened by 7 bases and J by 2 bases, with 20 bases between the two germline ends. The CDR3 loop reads CASPPAGTYATDTQYF. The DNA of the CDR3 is TGTGCCAGCCCCCCCGCCGGGACTTACGCCACAGATACGCAGTATTTT.

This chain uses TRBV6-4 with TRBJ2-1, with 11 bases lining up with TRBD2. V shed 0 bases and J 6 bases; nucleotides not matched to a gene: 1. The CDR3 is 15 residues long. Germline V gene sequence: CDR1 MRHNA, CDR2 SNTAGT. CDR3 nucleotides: TGTGCCAGCAGTGACTCTAGCGGGGGGGCCAATGAGCAGTTCTTC. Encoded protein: CASSDSSGGANEQFF.

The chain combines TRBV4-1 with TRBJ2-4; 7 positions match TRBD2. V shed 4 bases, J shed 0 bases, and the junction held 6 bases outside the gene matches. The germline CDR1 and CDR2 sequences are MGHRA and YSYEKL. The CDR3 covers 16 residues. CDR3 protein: CASSLGGSLAKNIQYF. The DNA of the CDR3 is TGCGCCAGCAGCCTCGGGGGGTCTTTAGCCAAAAACATTCAGTACTTC.

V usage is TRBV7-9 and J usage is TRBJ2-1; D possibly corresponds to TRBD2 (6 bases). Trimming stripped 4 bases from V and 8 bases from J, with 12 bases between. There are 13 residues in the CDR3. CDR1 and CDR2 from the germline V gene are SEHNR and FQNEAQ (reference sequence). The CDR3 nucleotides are TGTGCCAGCAGCTCCGGGTGGGGGGATGAGCAGTTCTTC. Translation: CASSSGWGDEQFF.

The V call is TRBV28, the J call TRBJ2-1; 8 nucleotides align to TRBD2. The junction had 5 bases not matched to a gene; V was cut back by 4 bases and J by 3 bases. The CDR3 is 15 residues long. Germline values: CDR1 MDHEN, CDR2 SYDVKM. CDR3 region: CASSSFSGVYNEQFF. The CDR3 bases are TGTGCCAGCAGTTCTTTTAGCGGGGTCTACAATGAGCAGTTCTTC.

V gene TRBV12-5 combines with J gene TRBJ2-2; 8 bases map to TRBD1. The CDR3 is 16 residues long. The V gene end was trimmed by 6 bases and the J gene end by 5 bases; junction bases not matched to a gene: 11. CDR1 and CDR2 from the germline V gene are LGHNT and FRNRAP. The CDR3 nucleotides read TGTGCTAGTGGGGCCGAGCCCGGACAGGGTACCGGGGAGCTGTTTTTT. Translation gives CASGAEPGQGTGELFF.

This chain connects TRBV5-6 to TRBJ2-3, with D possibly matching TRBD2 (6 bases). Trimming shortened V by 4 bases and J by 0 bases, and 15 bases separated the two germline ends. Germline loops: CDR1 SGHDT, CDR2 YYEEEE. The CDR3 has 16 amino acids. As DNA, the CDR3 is TGTGCCAGCAGCACGCTCTGGGAGGCTAGCACAGATACGCAGTATTTT. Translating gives CASSTLWEASTDTQYF.

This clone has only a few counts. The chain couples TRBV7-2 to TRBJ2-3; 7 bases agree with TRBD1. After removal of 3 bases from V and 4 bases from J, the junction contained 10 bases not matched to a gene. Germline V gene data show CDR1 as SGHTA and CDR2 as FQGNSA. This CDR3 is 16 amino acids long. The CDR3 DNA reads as TGTGCCAGCAGCTTTTCCCGACAGGGCGGGTCAGATACGCAGTATTTT. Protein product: CASSFSRQGGSDTQYF. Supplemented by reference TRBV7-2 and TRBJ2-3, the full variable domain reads GAGVSQSPSNKVTEKGKDVELRCDPISGHTALYWYRQSLGQGLEFLIYFQGNSAPDKSGLPSDRFSAERTGGSVSTLTIQRTQQEDSAVYLCASSFSRQGGSDTQYFGPGTRLTVL.

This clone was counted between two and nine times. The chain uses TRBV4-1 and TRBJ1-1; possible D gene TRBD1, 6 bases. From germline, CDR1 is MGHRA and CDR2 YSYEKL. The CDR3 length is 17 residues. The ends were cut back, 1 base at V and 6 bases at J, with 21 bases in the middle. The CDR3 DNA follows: TGCGCCAGCAGCCAAGTTCGGGGGGGCTTTGACGGGTCTGAAGCTTTCTTT. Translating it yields CASSQVRGGFDGSEAFF.

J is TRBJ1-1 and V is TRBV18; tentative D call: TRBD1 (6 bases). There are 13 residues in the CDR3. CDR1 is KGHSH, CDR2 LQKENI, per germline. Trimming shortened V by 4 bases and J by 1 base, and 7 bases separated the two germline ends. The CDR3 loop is CASSQQGNTEAFF. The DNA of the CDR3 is TGTGCCAGCTCACAACAGGGGAACACTGAAGCTTTCTTT.

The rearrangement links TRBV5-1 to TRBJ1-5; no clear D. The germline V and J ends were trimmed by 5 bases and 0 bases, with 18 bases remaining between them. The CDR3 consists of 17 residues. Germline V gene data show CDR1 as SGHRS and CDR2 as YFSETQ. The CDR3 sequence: CASSYAGPGYSNQPQHF. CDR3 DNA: TGCGCCAGCAGTTACGCAGGCCCCGGGTATAGCAATCAGCCCCAGCATTTT.

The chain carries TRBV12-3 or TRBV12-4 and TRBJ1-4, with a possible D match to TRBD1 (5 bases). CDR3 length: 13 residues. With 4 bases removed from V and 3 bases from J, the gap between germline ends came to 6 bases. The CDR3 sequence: CASSWGANEKLFF. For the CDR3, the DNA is TGTGCCAGCAGTTGGGGGGCTAATGAAAAACTGTTTTTT.

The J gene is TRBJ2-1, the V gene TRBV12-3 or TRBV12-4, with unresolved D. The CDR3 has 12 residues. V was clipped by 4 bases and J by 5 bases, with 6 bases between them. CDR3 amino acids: CASSSRDNEQFF. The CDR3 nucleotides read TGTGCCAGCAGTTCCCGGGACAATGAGCAGTTCTTC.

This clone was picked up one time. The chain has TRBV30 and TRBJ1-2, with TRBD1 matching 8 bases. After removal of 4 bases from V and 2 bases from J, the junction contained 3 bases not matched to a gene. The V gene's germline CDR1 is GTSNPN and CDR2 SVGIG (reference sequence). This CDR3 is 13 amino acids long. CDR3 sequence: CAWNGQGNYGYTF. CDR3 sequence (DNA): TGTGCCTGGAACGGACAGGGAAACTATGGCTACACCTTC.